One and the same sample provided the 4 T cell receptor beta chains below, sequenced in a study of T cells after yellow fever vaccination. One entry per CDR3 protein results from TCRdb running MiXCR on the 5' RACE reads. The sample carries 65,000 to 90,000 distinct CDR3 sequences, roughly 8% recorded once. Material: CD8+ T cells sorted from PBMCs, obtained on the day of the yellow fever booster vaccination. These receptors originate from a man aged 25-45 years who received the YFV17D yellow fever vaccine.

This clonotype occurred a few times. V and J are TRBV12-3 or TRBV12-4 and TRBJ2-1; tentatively, D is TRBD1 (5 bases). The CDR3 contains 10 residues. Deletions cut 7 bases from V and 8 bases from J, with 6 bases between. The CDR3, as DNA: TGTGCCAGCATGGGGCATGAGCAGTTCTTC. Protein sequence: CASMGHEQFF.

This clonotype occurred many times. This sequence joins TRBV7-8 and TRBJ2-7; 9 nucleotides agree with TRBD1. V lost 5 bases and J lost 6; bases outside the gene matches: 11. This CDR3 comprises 15 residues. Germline CDR1 is SGHVS and CDR2 is FQNEAQ. CDR3 sequence: CASSGSGTGLAEQYF. The DNA of the CDR3 is TGTGCCAGCAGCGGGTCTGGGACAGGGTTGGCCGAGCAGTACTTC.

The chain joins TRBV4-2 to TRBJ1-5; no reliable D call. Germline lookup yields CDR1 LGHNA and CDR2 YNFKEQ. The CDR3 runs to 14 residues. V was cut by 4 bases and J by 5 bases, with 12 bases left in between. The CDR3 sequence: CASSPIRQDQPQHF. Here the CDR3 DNA reads TGTGCCAGCAGCCCCATCCGGCAGGATCAGCCCCAGCATTTT.

This clonotype was observed a few times. This chain joins TRBV27 and TRBJ2-2; perhaps TRBD1 as D (6 bases). Trimming cost V 1 base and J 2 bases, with 8 bases left between them. CDR3 length equals 15 residues. Germline CDR1 reads MNHEY; CDR2 reads SMNVEV (reference sequence). The CDR3 coding sequence is TGTGCCAGCAGTTTATGGGACACCAACACCGGGGAGCTGTTTTTT. Its translation: CASSLWDTNTGELFF.